The next 19 T cell receptor beta chains were all read from a single sample in a study of blood T cell repertoires in COVID-19 (dated by TCRdb to the early 2020s). Library preparation was by the immunoSEQ multiplex PCR assay. TCRdb stores this immuneACCESS table with in-frame sequences only. Part of the clones is absent; in the studies checked, under half of the shortfall reflects unresolved V genes, and no reason is known for the rest. Here the sample has 410,000 or so clones; 70% to 90% occur a single time. Together, the top ten hold approximately 1.5% of the sample. The sequenced sample was peripheral blood. The receptors were gathered from a woman in her thirties or forties with COVID-19, enrolled during active disease.

CDR3 in DNA: TGTGCCAGCAGCGAGAGGACTGAAGCTTTCTTT. It encodes CASSERTEAFF. The chain employs TRBV7-9 and TRBJ1-1; D remains ambiguous. The V end lost 5 bases, the J end lost 5 bases, and 6 bases lay between the germline ends. Germline CDR1 SEHNR, CDR2 FQNEAQ (reference sequence). The CDR3 spans 11 residues.

V is TRBV7-9 and J is TRBJ2-7; the D gene is possibly TRBD2 (5 bases). Germline-derived CDR1 and CDR2 are SEHNR and FQNEAQ (reference sequence). Trimming removed 2 bases from V and 1 base from J, with 9 bases in between. CDR3 size: 14 residues. In DNA form, the CDR3 reads TGTGCCAGCAGCTTATCGGGGTGGTCCTACGAGCAGTACTTC. Its translation is CASSLSGWSYEQYF.

The chain recombines TRBV12-5 with TRBJ1-1; D is ambiguous. This CDR3 contains 12 residues. The ends were cut back, 0 bases at V and 11 bases at J, with 10 bases in the middle. From germline, CDR1 is LGHNT and CDR2 FRNRAP. CDR3 nucleotide sequence: TGTGCTAGTGGTTTGGTACGGGGATTCGCTTTCTTT. This translates into CASGLVRGFAFF.

The rearrangement links TRBV2 to TRBJ1-2; D might be TRBD1 (5 bases). This CDR3 region has 15 residues. The germline CDR1 and CDR2 sequences are SNHLY and FYNNEI. V lost 1 base, J lost 4 bases, and 13 bases lay in between. The CDR3 here is CASSEGPQARYGYTF. CDR3 nucleotide sequence: TGTGCCAGCAGTGAAGGGCCACAGGCCCGCTATGGCTACACCTTC.

This chain joins TRBV28 and TRBJ2-1; TRBD2 might be the D (7 bases). Trimming pared 4 bases from V and 11 bases from J, leaving 21 bases between. CDR1 is MDHEN, CDR2 SYDVKM, per germline. The CDR3 is made up of 15 amino acids. The CDR3 bases are TGTGCCAGCAGTTATGTAACGGGGGGCCACCCGAAGCAGTTCTTC. Its protein product is CASSYVTGGHPKQFF.

This chain connects TRBV14 to TRBJ1-3; D not certain. The germline V and J ends were trimmed by 4 bases and 3 bases, with 10 bases remaining between them. The CDR3 totals 14 residues. Germline V gene sequence: CDR1 SGHDN, CDR2 FVKESK. The chain's CDR3 is CASSLTFFGNTIYF. The CDR3 bases are TGTGCCAGCAGCCTTACTTTTTTTGGAAACACCATATATTTT.

This chain uses TRBV13 with TRBJ2-7; TRBD1 agrees at 8 bases. The V gene end was trimmed by 5 bases and the J gene end by 2 bases; junction bases not matched to a gene: 8. Germline V lookup: CDR1 PRHDT, CDR2 FYEKMQ (reference sequence). This CDR3 has 15 amino acids. The CDR3 nucleotides read TGTGCCAGCAGCCTCCGGACAGGGCAACCCTACGAGCAGTACTTC. Translation: CASSLRTGQPYEQYF.

This sequence joins TRBV5-1 and TRBJ1-1; 7 bases are shared with TRBD1. Germline V gene data show CDR1 as SGHRS and CDR2 as YFSETQ. Trimming at V came to 4 bases and at J to 3 bases, leaving 9 bases not matched to a gene. The CDR3 extends over 15 amino acids. CDR3 sequence (DNA): TGCGCCAGCAGCACATGGGACAGTGTCGACACTGAAGCTTTCTTT. This codes for CASSTWDSVDTEAFF.

The rearrangement links TRBV5-4 to TRBJ1-1; weak D call: TRBD1 (5 bases). In germline, CDR1 is SGHNT, CDR2 YYREEE (reference sequence). There are 16 residues in the CDR3. Trimming took 5 bases from V and 0 from J, leaving 17 bases between them. CDR3 protein: CASRPGQGRMNTEAFF. As DNA, the CDR3 is TGTGCCAGCAGACCTGGGCAGGGTCGAATGAACACTGAAGCTTTCTTT.

The chain recombines TRBV18 with TRBJ2-1; 9 bases agree with TRBD1. CDR1 KGHSH and CDR2 LQKENI come from the germline V gene. J lost 9 bases, V lost 6 bases, and 9 bases had no gene match. The CDR3 extends over 14 amino acids. The CDR3 coding sequence is TGTGCCAGCTCTCCGGACAGGGGAATTGGTGAGCAGTTCTTC. This gives the protein CASSPDRGIGEQFF.

There are a few counts of this clone. V is TRBV2 and J is TRBJ2-1; TRBD2 agrees at 10 bases. The CDR3 is 17 amino acids. V was pared by 7 bases and J by 10 bases, with 19 bases of the junction left unmatched. Germline V CDR1 and CDR2: SNHLY, FYNNEI. The CDR3 is CASTPLTRASGREEQFF. As DNA, the CDR3 is TGTGCCAGCACCCCACTAACCCGTGCTAGCGGGAGAGAGGAGCAGTTCTTC.

The rearrangement uses TRBV19 and TRBJ2-2, with D possibly matching TRBD1 (5 bases). V was pared by 5 bases and J by 2 bases, with 18 bases between. This CDR3 has 17 amino acids. Germline V lookup: CDR1 LNHDA, CDR2 SQIVND (reference sequence). The CDR3 region is CASSPRSRQINTGELFF. The CDR3 DNA reads as TGTGCCAGTAGTCCCCGTTCGAGACAGATCAACACCGGGGAGCTGTTTTTT. Based on the CDR3 plus reference TRBV19 and TRBJ2-2, the full variable domain is DGGITQSPKYLFRKEGQNVTLSCEQNLNHDAMYWYRQDPGQGLRLIYYSQIVNDFQKGDIAEGYSVSREKKESFPLTVTSAQKNPTAFYLCASSPRSRQINTGELFFGEGSRLTVL.

The rearrangement links TRBV2 to TRBJ1-5; unclear D gene. The ends were cut back, 4 bases at V and 1 base at J, with 5 bases in the middle. Germline values: CDR1 SNHLY, CDR2 FYNNEI. CDR3 length: 13 residues. The CDR3 here is CASSVQSNQPQHF. CDR3 DNA: TGTGCCAGCAGTGTACAGAGCAATCAGCCCCAGCATTTT.

This clone has only a few counts. The chain combines TRBV7-2 with TRBJ1-2; D is uncertain. V lost 2 bases and J 7 bases, leaving 8 bases between the germline ends. CDR3 size: 12 residues. Germline values: CDR1 SGHTA, CDR2 FQGNSA. CDR3 loop: CASSLRVSGYTF. CDR3 sequence (DNA): TGTGCCAGCAGCTTACGGGTCTCTGGCTACACCTTC.

Comment on this clone: Within the sample, other DNA sequences also encode this same CDR3. This chain connects TRBV6-2 or TRBV6-3 to TRBJ1-2, with TRBD1 matching over 8 bases. Germline V lookup: CDR1 MNHEY, CDR2 SVGEGT. CDR3 length: 14 residues. The trim removed 2 bases at V and 6 bases at J, leaving 5 bases unmatched. CDR3 DNA sequence: TGTGCCAGCAGTTACCCTGGACAGGGCCATGGCTACACCTTC. This encodes CASSYPGQGHGYTF.

With regard to this clone: Germline and junction disagree at one end, which may indicate a read error. The V gene is TRBV4-3, the J gene TRBJ1-1, with a possible D match to TRBD1 (6 bases). CDR3 length: 20 residues. The germline CDR1 and CDR2 sequences are LGHNA and YSLEER. The CDR3: CASSQGGPVPGAKGNAEAFF. The DNA for the CDR3 is TGCGCCAGCAGCCAAGGTGGTCCCGTTCCAGGGGCCAAGGGGAACGCTGAAGCTTTCTTT.

The rearrangement joins TRBV18 to TRBJ1-6; TRBD1 agrees at 11 bases. Germline V gives CDR1 KGHSH, CDR2 LQKENI. V gave up 4 bases and J gave up 10 bases; unmatched junction bases: 9. This CDR3 is built from 16 residues. The CDR3 loop reads CASSLNRDRGSSPLHF. The CDR3 region has the DNA TGTGCCAGCTCACTAAACCGGGACAGGGGGTCATCACCCCTCCACTTT.

V and J are TRBV9 and TRBJ1-2; no reliable D call. Trimming left V 1 base short and J 3 bases short, with 4 bases between. There are 12 residues in the CDR3. The germline CDR1 and CDR2 sequences are SGDLS and YYNGEE. CDR3 nucleotide sequence: TGTGCCAGCAGCGTACCTCACTATGGCTACACCTTC. Its protein is CASSVPHYGYTF.

The chain recombines TRBV19 with TRBJ2-3; tentatively, D is TRBD1 (6 bases). The CDR3 is 14 residues long. CDR1 is LNHDA and CDR2 is SQIVND in the germline V gene (reference sequence). Between the trimmed V and J ends, which lost 0 bases and 6 bases, there was a span of 10 bases. CDR3 sequence reads: CASSIDVGADTQYF. CDR3 in DNA: TGTGCCAGTAGTATAGACGTGGGGGCGGATACGCAGTATTTT.